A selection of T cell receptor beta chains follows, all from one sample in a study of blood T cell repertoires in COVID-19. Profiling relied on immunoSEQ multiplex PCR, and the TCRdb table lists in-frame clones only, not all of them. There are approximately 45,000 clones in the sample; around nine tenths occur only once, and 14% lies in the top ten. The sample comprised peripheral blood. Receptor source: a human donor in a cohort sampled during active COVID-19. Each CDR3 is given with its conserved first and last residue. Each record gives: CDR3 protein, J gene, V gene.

CASSAATGTYGYTF,TRBJ1-2,TRBV3-1/TRBV3-2
CASSPFFGTGSGEQYF,TRBJ2-7,TRBV3-1/TRBV3-2
CASSWGETGVSYEQYF,TRBJ2-7,TRBV6-5
CASSPQGIGNTIYF,TRBJ1-3,TRBV4-1
CASSQVWGDEQYF,TRBJ2-7,TRBV3-1/TRBV3-2
CASSPTRNTEAFF,TRBJ1-1,TRBV18
CASSLQAGAITDTQYF,TRBJ2-3,TRBV7-2
CASSQDRSYGYTF,TRBJ1-2,TRBV5-1
CASSTPGGYEQYF,TRBJ2-7,TRBV6-2/TRBV6-3
CASSAGRSGSPLHF,TRBJ1-6,TRBV10-1
CAWGTDSSYNSPLHF,TRBJ1-6,TRBV30
CASSPSGGMGYGYTF,TRBJ1-2,TRBV7-8
CSVEVNRGGEQYF,TRBJ2-7,TRBV29-1
CAISDGQGVYGYTF,TRBJ1-2,TRBV10-3
CAISSPGQGSSGYTF,TRBJ1-2,TRBV10-3
CASSLGQEFTGELFF,TRBJ2-2,TRBV11-3
CAITMGGQNDYGYTF,TRBJ1-2,TRBV10-3
CASSLELGLANEQFF,TRBJ2-1,TRBV7-6
CASSRTGEETQYF,TRBJ2-5,TRBV10-2
CAFSRGSNQPQHF,TRBJ1-5,TRBV28
CASSVGAGNSPLHF,TRBJ1-6,TRBV9
CASSLRQGNTEAFF,TRBJ1-1,TRBV11-3
CASSQTGGGAYEQYF,TRBJ2-7,TRBV9
CATNSPHRARWRGEKLFF,TRBJ1-4,TRBV7-2
CASSIQAASGGETDTQYF,TRBJ2-3,TRBV7-6
CASSQGRQGFPEAFF,TRBJ1-1,TRBV14